This T cell receptor (beta chain) is from a study of vaccination and CD4 T cells after COVID-19. Whole-study context: Overlapping SARS-CoV-2, HCoV-NL63, HCoV-OC43 and HCoV-229E spike peptides stimulated the cells. Cultures serving as controls received a peptide pool (CEFX or HIV-1 Nef) or no peptide.

Noted treatment: roughly 10-day PBMC culture with coronavirus spike peptide pools or control peptides (ViraFEST assay). Expansion of antigen-specific T cells with peptide pools by ViraFEST preceded sequencing of TCRs. Turning to this clonotype: Its cognate antigen is unknown.

Looked up from germline, CDR1 is DFQATT and CDR2 is SNEGSKA (reference sequence). The length of the CDR3 is 13 residues. Oncomine TCR Beta short-read sequencing was applied to DNA from cultured CD4+ T cells. Researchers extracted genomic DNA from CD4+ T cells that had been cultured. TCRdb processed the PCR reads anew with MiXCR; each CDR3 protein has one entry. This sample has 20,000 to 25,000 distinct CDR3 sequences, with about 38% found just once. The TCR comes from a human donor who received a COVID-19 vaccine. V gene TRBV20-1 combines with J gene TRBJ2-3; D possibly uses TRBD1 or TRBD2 (5 bases each). The sample in question was CD4+ T cells from blood, cultured in vitro, obtained before SARS-CoV-2 vaccination. CDR3 DNA: TGCAGCGCCCGGGACCCTCACACAGATACGCAGTATTTT. Translating it yields CSARDPHTDTQYF.